Below are 5 T cell receptor beta chains sequenced from a single sample in a study of blood T cell repertoires in COVID-19. Sequencing was performed with immunoSEQ multiplex PCR; in TCRdb, only in-frame clones are kept and a portion is missing. The data contain a few hundred thousand clones, around 89% of them singletons. The sequenced sample was PBMCs or T cells enriched from blood (not recorded which). The source is a woman in her 40s with acute COVID-19.

In its sample, this clone was seen once. The J gene is TRBJ1-2, the V gene TRBV27, with D tentatively TRBD1 (5 bases). CDR1 MNHEY and CDR2 SMNVEV come from the germline V gene (reference sequence). The ends were cut back, 5 bases at V and 4 bases at J, with 17 bases in the middle. This CDR3 is built from 15 residues. CDR3 loop: CASSPTGQRGYGYTF. The DNA for the CDR3 is TGTGCCAGCAGTCCGACGGGGCAGCGGGGCTATGGCTACACCTTC.

The chain uses TRBV30 and TRBJ1-1; possibly TRBD1 for D (5 bases). Germline CDR1 is GTSNPN and CDR2 is SVGIG (reference sequence). V lost 3 bases to trimming and J lost 4 bases, with 9 bases between them. This CDR3 is built from 12 residues. The CDR3 here is CAWRAGITEAFF. The CDR3 DNA follows: TGTGCCTGGAGGGCAGGGATCACTGAAGCTTTCTTT.

The gene calls are TRBV7-8 and TRBJ2-1; 12 bases agree with TRBD2. This CDR3 spans 16 amino acids. Trimming cost V 2 bases and J 9 bases; bases outside gene matches: 8. The V gene's germline CDR1 is SGHVS and CDR2 FQNEAQ. The CDR3 reads CASSLSGLAGGGEQFF. Here the CDR3 DNA reads TGTGCCAGCAGCTTATCCGGTCTAGCGGGAGGGGGTGAGCAGTTCTTC.

This chain joins TRBV18 and TRBJ1-3, with 9 bases that match TRBD1. Germline trimming cut 3 bases from V and 5 bases from J; bases unmatched to any gene: 11. Germline values: CDR1 KGHSH, CDR2 LQKENI. This CDR3 has 17 amino acids. CDR3 residues: CASSPYLTGGGRNTIYF. CDR3 bases: TGTGCCAGCTCACCGTACTTAACAGGGGGCGGCCGAAACACCATATATTTT. Supplemented by reference TRBV18 and TRBJ1-3, the full variable domain reads NAGVMQNPRHLVRRRGQEARLRCSPMKGHSHVYWYRQLPEEGLKFMVYLQKENIIDESGMPKERFSAEFPKEGPSILRIQQVVRGDSAAYFCASSPYLTGGGRNTIYFGEGSWLTVV.

This chain joins TRBV25-1 and TRBJ2-2; perhaps TRBD1 as D (5 bases). The CDR3 has 14 residues. V was trimmed by 9 bases and J by 0 bases, leaving 11 bases between them. The germline gives CDR1 MGHDK, CDR2 SYGVNS. This CDR3 is CASQGTANTGELFF. The CDR3, as DNA: TGTGCCAGTCAGGGCACCGCGAACACCGGGGAGCTGTTTTTT.